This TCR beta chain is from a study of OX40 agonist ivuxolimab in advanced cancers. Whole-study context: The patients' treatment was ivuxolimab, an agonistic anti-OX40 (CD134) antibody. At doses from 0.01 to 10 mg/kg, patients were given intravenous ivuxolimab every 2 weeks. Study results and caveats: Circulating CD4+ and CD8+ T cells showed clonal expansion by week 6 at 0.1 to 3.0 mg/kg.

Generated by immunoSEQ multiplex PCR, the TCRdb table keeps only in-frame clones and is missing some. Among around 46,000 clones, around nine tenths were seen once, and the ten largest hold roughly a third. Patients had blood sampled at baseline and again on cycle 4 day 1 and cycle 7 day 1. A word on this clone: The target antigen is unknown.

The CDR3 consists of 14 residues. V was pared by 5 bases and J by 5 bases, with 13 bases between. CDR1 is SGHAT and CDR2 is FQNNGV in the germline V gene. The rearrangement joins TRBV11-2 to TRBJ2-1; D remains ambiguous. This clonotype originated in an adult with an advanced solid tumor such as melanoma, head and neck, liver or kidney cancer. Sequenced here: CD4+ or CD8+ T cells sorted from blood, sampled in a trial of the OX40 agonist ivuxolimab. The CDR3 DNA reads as TGTGCCAGCAGCCCCGAAAGTGGAAACAATGAGCAGTTCTTC. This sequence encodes CASSPESGNNEQFF.